Sequencing of this TCR beta chain was carried out in a study of T-cell memory formation after mild COVID-19 (dated by TCRdb to the early 2020s). About the full investigation: TCR sequence clusters from the two donors were largely donor specific. In a couple of donors, T-cell clones that expanded and contracted after mild COVID-19 were followed by sequencing TCRalpha and TCRbeta repertoires longitudinally. Two young, previously healthy adult volunteers, one female and one male, were included in the cohort. What the work shows at the level of the full study, not this receptor alone: Clones that contracted from day 15 to 85 showed balanced CD4/CD8 phenotypes, whereas a second wave of clones that expanded from day 15 to 37 leaned towards CD4+. SARS-CoV-2 specificity was not confirmed for the second-wave clones peaking on day 37. Only a couple of mild cases were covered in the study, and larger cohorts including severe cases with pre-infection samples were considered necessary. Contracting CD4+ clones appeared mostly in the CM and EM memory subsets, whereas CD8+ clones were enriched in EMRA. Some responding clones were detected in pre-infection memory, suggesting pre-existing cross-reactive memory T cells joined the SARS-CoV-2 response.

Ficoll-Paque density gradient centrifugation was the method used to isolate PBMCs. Data came from an Illumina NovaSeq 6000. TCRalpha and TCRbeta cDNA libraries were constructed by 5'RACE with constant-segment primers, with sample barcodes and unique molecular identifiers being introduced. RNA was extracted from every sample with Trizol reagent. Library amplification was performed in two PCR steps, and a second sample barcode and Illumina TruSeq adapters were introduced in the second step. Sequencing of the libraries was done on an Illumina NovaSeq, producing 2 x 150 bp paired-end reads. The paper's data handling went like this. With migec v1.2.7, reads were demultiplexed and then collapsed into UMI-guided consensus sequences. Using mixcr v2.1.11, UMI consensuses were aligned to TRA and TRB V and J templates and then assembled into clonotypes. Expanded or contracted clonotypes were those called significant by both edgeR and NoisET, with noise models trained on biological replicates. For edgeR calls, a false discovery rate-adjusted p below 0.01 and a log2 fold-change threshold of 1 were applied. As an exploratory analysis of dynamics, max-normalized trajectories of the 1000 most abundant clonotypes were examined by PCA with hierarchical clustering. The CD4 or CD8 phenotype of responding clones was assigned using the separately sequenced CD4+ and CD8+ repertoires. The raw public reads went through TCRdb reprocessing: fastp at Q25, MiXCR clone calling, in-frame beta chains kept. Rows matching on CDR3 protein sequence are summarized as one entry with the most common DNA and genes. What appears here as the V and J calls and clone size reflects TCRdb's work, not the paper's. The sample has 400,000 to 500,000 distinct CDR3 sequences on record, roughly 20% of them singletons. The biggest ten clones account for approximately 8.4% of the sample.

CDR1 and CDR2, looked up from the germline V gene, are SQVTM and ANQGSEA. The V end gives up 5 bases and the J end 6 bases, leaving 9 bases in the junction not matched to a gene. Taken from cysteine to phenylalanine, the CDR3 has 13 residues. The CDR3 DNA has 39 bases and is translated from base 1. Details on this clonotype: This clone's antigen is unknown. Base-call qualities are not available, and no considerably larger clone is one nucleotide away.

This receptor was identified in an adult woman who had mild COVID-19 (a few samples of this study predate the infection). The sample titles of this study are shuffled in the database, so cell type and time point are left out; the donor was told from shared clones. The chain is assembled from TRBV29-1 and TRBJ1-2, and 7 junction bases match TRBD1. The source material was PBMCs or a T cell subset sorted from them (not recorded which). The sequenced DNA: TGCAGCGTTCGAGACAGGGAGAAGCATGGCTACACCTTC. Its translation reads: CSVRDREKHGYTF.